This T cell receptor beta chain was obtained from a study of blood T cell repertoires in COVID-19 (TCRdb year 2020). Background on the whole study: Samples covering the acute and convalescent phases of COVID-19 were provided by collaborators in the United States, Italy and Spain. The prospective study material was composed of cDNA or gDNA derived from T cells, B-cell-depleted T cells, or PBMCs. The samples were drawn from the first 160 participants of the ongoing ImmuneRACE study and from 950 to 1,500 subjects provided by 6 global collaborators. Where HLA class I and class II types were available, the types were taken from metadata supplied by the sample provider, not from assay-based typing. Sample metadata almost always included a de-identified subject ID, COVID-19 status, age in years and sex. The repertoires were released in a freely available public database meant as a resource for research on the immune response to SARS-CoV-2. The dataset comprised deeply sampled blood TCRbeta repertoires from subjects exposed to, actively infected with, or recovered from COVID-19.

TCRbeta CDR3 regions were amplified from genomic DNA by means of the immunoSEQ Assay, a bias-controlled multiplex PCR. Per the source publication's procedure: Nucleated cell counts per sample were estimated from amplification of reference gene primers within the assay. To quantify the absolute abundance of each unique TCRbeta CDR3 rearrangement, sequence reads were collapsed and filtered. For each sample, productive Simpson clonality was calculated by taking the square root of Simpson's diversity index across productive rearrangements. Imported from immuneACCESS, the table was reduced by TCRdb to in-frame sequences with V and J called. These copies leave out some clones; in studies compared against another copy, an unresolved V gene accounts for under half, and the cause of the remainder is not known. From that table come the V and J calls and clone size; the DNA was used to work out D and trimming. This sample is represented by some 220,000 clones; about 82% of them were singletons. The top ten clonotypes cover more than 4.5% of the sample.

The cysteine opens and the phenylalanine closes a CDR3 of 15 amino acids. The DNA shown is the 45-base CDR3, in frame from base 1. Compared with germline, V lacks 3 bases and J lacks 5 bases; bases without a gene match: 7. Sequences LNHDA (CDR1) and SQIVND (CDR2) are obtained from the germline V gene (reference sequence). In Seattle, one collaborating source enrolled patients while the infection was active and tracked those patients longitudinally over the course of disease. Each collaborating institution followed its own protocols to collect whole blood in K2EDTA tubes. For TCRbeta analysis, collaborators shipped samples as frozen whole blood, isolated PBMCs, or DNA extracted from either of those sample types. Summary of the overall study and its limitations: The amount of clinical and demographic metadata varied by source and participant and was provided uncurated.

On this clone itself: Its antigen is currently not known. The input lacks base qualities; no much larger clone sits a single base away.

This TCR came from a man aged 50 or older with COVID-19, enrolled during active disease. The sample was peripheral blood. The chain is made from TRBV19 and TRBJ1-5; 7 nucleotides in the junction match TRBD1. The CDR3 sequence is CASSIVQGTHQPQHF. Here is the DNA: TGTGCCAGTAGTATTGTACAGGGGACTCATCAGCCCCAGCATTTT.